This T cell receptor (beta chain) was identified in a study of T cells in Graves' hyperthyroidism and ophthalmopathy. This clonotype was counted ten times or more. Its target is unknown. Investigators excluded patients with uncontrolled infection, other autoimmune disease, pregnancy or lactation. Around 10 ml of fresh peripheral blood supplied the PBMCs. V gave up 4 bases and J gave up 7 bases; unmatched junction bases: 9. The length of the CDR3 is 15 residues. The germline V gene has CDR1 SGHTA and CDR2 FQGNSA. What was amplified from RNA transcripts were TCR beta CDR3 regions. First-round RT-PCR of the TCR CDR3 relied on the HTBI primer set. TCRdb analysed the multiplex PCR reads with MiXCR anew, one entry per CDR3 protein. The table records about 620,000 distinct CDR3 sequences, about a sixth of them present only once. The study's findings and limits: Ophthalmopathy prediction by the model preceded onset by a median about 6 months. In the analysis, a 13 V-J model separated ophthalmopathy from stable hyperthyroidism.

This clonotype was obtained from a woman aged 25 to 39 with Graves' hyperthyroidism. The rearrangement links TRBV7-2 to TRBJ2-1; 8 bases agree with TRBD2. The sample was blood. The CDR3 reads CASSSAGTSWNEQFF. The DNA for the CDR3 is TGTGCCAGCAGCTCAGCCGGGACTAGTTGGAATGAGCAGTTCTTC.